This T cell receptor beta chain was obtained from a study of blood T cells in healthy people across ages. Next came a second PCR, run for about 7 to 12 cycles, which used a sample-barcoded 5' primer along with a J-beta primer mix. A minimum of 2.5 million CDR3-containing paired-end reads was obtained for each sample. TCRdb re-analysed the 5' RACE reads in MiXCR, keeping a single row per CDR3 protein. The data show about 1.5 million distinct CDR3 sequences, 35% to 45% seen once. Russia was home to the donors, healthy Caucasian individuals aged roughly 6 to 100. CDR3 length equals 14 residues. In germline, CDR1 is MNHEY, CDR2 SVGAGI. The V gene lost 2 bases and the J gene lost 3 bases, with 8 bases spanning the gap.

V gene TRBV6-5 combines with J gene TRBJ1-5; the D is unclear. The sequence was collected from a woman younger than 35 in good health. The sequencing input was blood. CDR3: CASSYQSTNQPQHF. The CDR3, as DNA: TGTGCCAGCAGTTACCAATCTACCAATCAGCCCCAGCATTTT.